This T cell receptor (beta chain) was recorded in a study of cytomegalovirus exposure and HLA in healthy donors. V lost 0 bases and J lost 7; bases outside the gene matches: 8. This CDR3 has 15 residues. Germline CDR1 GTSNPN, CDR2 SVGIG (reference sequence). Primers: 60 Vbeta forward and 13 Jbeta reverse. Profiling relied on immunoSEQ multiplex PCR, and the TCRdb table lists in-frame clones only, not all of them. The sample yields roughly 180,000 clones, roughly a tenth seen once. The receptor's source is a woman aged 25 to 39 in good health and CMV-seropositive. Specimen: PBMCs. The V call is TRBV30, the J call TRBJ2-1, with 8 bases matching TRBD1. The CDR3 DNA reads TGTGCCTGGAGTGTAAGAGGACAGGGCTCTAATGAGCAGTTCTTC. This sequence encodes CAWSVRGQGSNEQFF.